This entry lists 25 T cell receptor beta chains sequenced from one sample in a study of blood T cell repertoires in COVID-19. The table came from immunoSEQ multiplex PCR; TCRdb's copy has only in-frame clones and leaves some out. The sample lists about 220,000 clones, 65% to 90% occurring once. The sample comprised peripheral blood. The receptors were gathered from a man aged 50 to 60 with active or convalescent COVID-19.

V is TRBV11-1 and J is TRBJ2-5, with 13 bases matching TRBD2. In germline, CDR1 is SGHAT, CDR2 FQDESV (reference sequence). This CDR3 region has 16 residues. J gave up 1 base and V 5 bases, and 4 bases lay outside the gene matches. This chain's CDR3 is CASSAGLAGFQETQYF. Written as DNA, the CDR3 is TGTGCCAGCAGCGCGGGACTAGCGGGATTCCAAGAGACCCAGTACTTC.

This clone was found once. V gene TRBV20-1 combines with J gene TRBJ2-5; D is unresolved. Germline loops: CDR1 DFQATT, CDR2 SNEGSKA (reference sequence). The CDR3 has 11 amino acids. Between the trimmed V and J ends, which lost 3 bases and 5 bases, there was a span of 7 bases. The CDR3 sequence is CSASVSETQYF. The CDR3 DNA sequence: TGCAGTGCTAGCGTGTCGGAGACCCAGTACTTC.

This clone was seen a handful of times. The chain combines TRBV5-1 with TRBJ2-3; the match to TRBD2 covers 13 bases. This CDR3 has 19 residues. Germline CDR1 SGHRS, CDR2 YFSETQ. J lost 1 base, V lost 0 bases, and 8 bases had no gene match. The CDR3 region has the DNA TGCGCCAGCAGCTTGGGACTAGCGGGGGGCCTAATGGGCACAGATACGCAGTATTTT. The encoded protein is CASSLGLAGGLMGTDTQYF.

V usage is TRBV30 and J usage is TRBJ2-3; TRBD1 matches at 9 bases. This CDR3 comprises 15 residues. Per germline, CDR1 GTSNPN and CDR2 SVGIG (reference sequence). Trimming took 6 bases from V and 3 from J; bases not matched to a gene: 10. The CDR3 loop is CACTNRDRATDTQYF. The CDR3 bases are TGTGCCTGCACAAACCGGGACAGGGCGACAGATACGCAGTATTTT.

The chain combines TRBV9 with TRBJ2-3, with 7 bases fitting TRBD2. The V segment lost 2 bases and the J segment 4 bases; nucleotides outside the gene matches: 4. This CDR3 region has 14 residues. Germline V gene lookup returns CDR1 SGDLS and CDR2 YYNGEE. The CDR3 coding sequence is TGTGCCAGCAGCGTGGGAGGGGACCCAGATACGCAGTATTTT. Its translation: CASSVGGDPDTQYF.

The chain employs TRBV19 and TRBJ1-2, with D perhaps matching TRBD1 (5 bases). The CDR3 contains 13 residues. Trimming stripped 4 bases from V and 2 bases from J, with 8 bases between. Looked up from germline, CDR1 is LNHDA and CDR2 is SQIVND (reference sequence). The DNA of the CDR3 is TGTGCCAGTAGTAGCACAGGAAACTATGGCTACACCTTC. Its protein is CASSSTGNYGYTF.

This clone was found once. The V gene is TRBV11-3, the J gene TRBJ2-1; TRBD1 is a possible D gene (6 bases). The germline CDR1 and CDR2 sequences are SGHNT and YENEEA. The V end was cut by 0 bases, the J end by 9 bases, with 12 bases between. The CDR3 consists of 14 residues. Written as DNA, the CDR3 is TGTGCCAGCAGCTTAGATCCAGGGGTGAGTGAGCAGTTCTTC. Its protein product is CASSLDPGVSEQFF.

J is TRBJ1-6 and V is TRBV5-1, with TRBD1 matching 9 bases. This CDR3 contains 17 residues. V was clipped by 0 bases and J by 8 bases; unmatched bases: 9. Germline V lookup: CDR1 SGHRS, CDR2 YFSETQ. As DNA, the CDR3 is TGCGCCAGCAGCTTGGGTATCTGGGACAGGGCGGATTCACCCCTCCACTTT. Translation gives CASSLGIWDRADSPLHF.

This clone was recorded a few times. V and J are TRBV7-3 and TRBJ2-7, with 7 bases fitting TRBD2. V lost 5 bases, J lost 2 bases, and 3 bases stayed unmatched. The germline V gene has CDR1 SGHTA and CDR2 FQGTGA. The CDR3 is 13 amino acids. The CDR3 region has the DNA TGTGCCAGCAGCCCAAGCGGGACCTACGAGCAGTACTTC. This sequence encodes CASSPSGTYEQYF.

This sequence joins TRBV7-2 and TRBJ1-2; 7 nucleotides line up with TRBD1. The CDR3 runs to 14 residues. J gave up 7 bases and V 2 bases, and 7 bases lay outside the gene matches. The V gene's germline CDR1 is SGHTA and CDR2 FQGNSA. The CDR3 loop reads CASSLTGETGGYTF. As DNA, the CDR3 is TGTGCCAGCAGCTTAACAGGGGAAACGGGTGGCTACACCTTC.

The chain is built from TRBV28 and TRBJ2-7; the match to TRBD1 covers 8 bases. Germline lookup yields CDR1 MDHEN and CDR2 SYDVKM. This CDR3 is built from 17 residues. V shed 3 bases and J 1 base; nucleotides not matched to a gene: 11. The DNA for the CDR3 is TGTGCCAGCAGTTTCCTCCCCCCGGGACAGGCATCCTACGAGCAGTACTTC. Translated: CASSFLPPGQASYEQYF.

V gene TRBV4-3 combines with J gene TRBJ1-4, with 7 bases fitting TRBD1. Trimming removed 0 bases from V and 8 bases from J; junction bases left unmatched: 6. There are 15 residues in the CDR3. Germline CDR1 reads LGHNA; CDR2 reads YSLEER. In DNA, the CDR3 is TGCGCCAGCAGCCAAGAAGGGGACAGTGGAGAAAAACTGTTTTTT. It specifies CASSQEGDSGEKLFF.

The chain employs TRBV18 and TRBJ2-2; 9 nucleotides line up with TRBD1. Germline V gene data show CDR1 as KGHSH and CDR2 as LQKENI. The CDR3 is made up of 15 amino acids. Trimming at V came to 3 bases and at J to 5 bases, leaving 4 bases not matched to a gene. The chain's CDR3 is CASSPYRGRTGELFF. Written as DNA, the CDR3 is TGTGCCAGCTCACCGTACAGGGGGCGGACCGGGGAGCTGTTTTTT.

This chain joins TRBV7-8 and TRBJ2-2, with TRBD2 identical over 7 bases. The CDR3 spans 15 residues. Germline values: CDR1 SGHVS, CDR2 FQNEAQ. Trimming took 1 base from V and 5 from J; bases not matched to a gene: 4. CDR3 DNA: TGTGCCAGCAGCTTAGTTCCGGGGGGAACCGGGGAGCTGTTTTTT. Translating gives CASSLVPGGTGELFF. Based on the CDR3 plus reference TRBV7-8 and TRBJ2-2, the full variable domain is GAGVSQSPRYKVAKRGQDVALRCDPISGHVSLFWYQQALGQGPEFLTYFQNEAQLDKSGLPSDRFFAERPEGSVSTLKIQRTQQEDSAVYLCASSLVPGGTGELFFGEGSRLTVL.

The J gene is TRBJ1-2, the V gene TRBV6-5; TRBD1 aligns across 9 bases. The trim removed 6 bases at V and 4 bases at J, leaving 3 bases unmatched. CDR1 is MNHEY and CDR2 is SVGAGI in the germline V gene. The CDR3 contains 13 residues. The CDR3 bases are TGTGCCAGCAGAGGACAGGGGACCTATGGCTACACCTTC. This encodes CASRGQGTYGYTF.

The chain combines TRBV11-2 with TRBJ2-1; the match to TRBD2 covers 10 bases. The CDR3 is 17 amino acids. Germline values: CDR1 SGHAT, CDR2 FQNNGV. The J segment lost 7 bases and the V segment lost 2 bases, leaving 11 bases of the junction unmatched. The chain's CDR3 is CASSLLISGGTGNEQFF. The CDR3 DNA reads TGTGCCAGCAGCTTACTCATTAGCGGGGGGACCGGGAATGAGCAGTTCTTC.

The gene calls are TRBV28 and TRBJ2-7, with 9 bases fitting TRBD1. J gave up 0 bases and V 4 bases, and 4 bases lay outside the gene matches. The CDR3 sequence is 15 residues long. CDR1 is MDHEN, CDR2 SYDVKM, per germline. The CDR3 loop reads CASSSRDRDSYEQYV. Written as DNA, the CDR3 is TGTGCCAGCAGTTCCCGGGACAGGGACTCCTACGAGCAGTACGTC.

This chain's CDR3 is CATSRDQGNYGYTF. DNA for the CDR3: TGTGCCACCAGCAGAGATCAGGGTAACTATGGCTACACCTTC. This chain links TRBV15 with TRBJ1-2, with D possibly being TRBD1 (5 bases). Trimming removed 0 bases at V and 1 base at J, with 6 bases between. The germline V gene encodes CDR1 LNHNV and CDR2 YYDKDF (reference sequence). The CDR3 is 14 residues long.

V usage is TRBV4-1 and J usage is TRBJ2-2, with D hard to call. CDR3 length: 15 amino acids. V was cut by 0 bases and J by 0 bases, with 5 bases left in between. Germline lookup yields CDR1 MGHRA and CDR2 YSYEKL. The CDR3 DNA follows: TGCGCCAGCAGCCAAGAGGCAGCGAACACCGGGGAGCTGTTTTTT. Its protein is CASSQEAANTGELFF.

This chain links TRBV20-1 with TRBJ1-4; D is perhaps TRBD1 (5 bases). Germline V CDR1 and CDR2: DFQATT, SNEGSKA (reference sequence). CDR3 size: 15 residues. The V and J ends lost 3 bases and 4 bases respectively, with 15 bases between them. The DNA of the CDR3 is TGCAGTGCTAGTGGGGTCCCGGGACTTAATGAAAAACTGTTTTTT. Amino acid sequence: CSASGVPGLNEKLFF.

In this sample, this clone turned up once. Other DNA variants within this sample encode the same CDR3. This chain uses TRBV20-1 with TRBJ2-1; D not certain. V gave up 4 bases and J gave up 7 bases, with 5 bases separating them. The CDR3 covers 10 residues. Germline values: CDR1 DFQATT, CDR2 SNEGSKA (reference sequence). CDR3 DNA: TGCAGTGCTACGCGAAATGAGCAGTTCTTC. Residues: CSATRNEQFF.

The V call is TRBV28, the J call TRBJ2-7, with D perhaps matching TRBD2 (5 bases). This CDR3 contains 13 residues. Per germline, CDR1 MDHEN and CDR2 SYDVKM. Trimming took off 6 bases at V and 4 bases at J, with 13 bases between the two ends. The CDR3 protein is CASSGLLAYEQYF. The CDR3 DNA reads TGTGCCAGCAGCGGACTTTTGGCGTACGAGCAGTACTTC.

The J gene is TRBJ2-6, the V gene TRBV6-5; possibly TRBD1 for D (5 bases). Trimming removed 5 bases from V and 0 bases from J, with 8 bases in between. CDR1 MNHEY and CDR2 SVGAGI come from the germline V gene. The CDR3 sequence is 15 residues long. CDR3 nucleotide sequence: TGTGCCAGCAGTCTAACAGGCTCTGGGGCCAACGTCCTGACTTTC. Its translation: CASSLTGSGANVLTF.

This clone was counted between two and nine times. The rearrangement joins TRBV28 to TRBJ2-1, with 7 bases aligning to TRBD2. V shed 5 bases, J shed 6 bases, and the junction held 13 bases outside the gene matches. Germline V gives CDR1 MDHEN, CDR2 SYDVKM. This CDR3 contains 16 residues. CDR3 sequence reads: CASSLTRTRWPNEQFF. DNA for the CDR3: TGTGCCAGCAGTCTCACCCGGACTAGATGGCCCAATGAGCAGTTCTTC.

The chain combines TRBV11-3 with TRBJ2-5; 8 nucleotides agree with TRBD2. Germline CDR1 is SGHNT and CDR2 is YENEEA. This CDR3 has 16 residues. V gave up 6 bases and J gave up 5 bases; unmatched junction bases: 14. The CDR3 nucleotides read TGTGCCAGCAGTCTCGGGTTTGACGGGGGGGCCGAGACCCAGTACTTC. Its protein product is CASSLGFDGGAETQYF.